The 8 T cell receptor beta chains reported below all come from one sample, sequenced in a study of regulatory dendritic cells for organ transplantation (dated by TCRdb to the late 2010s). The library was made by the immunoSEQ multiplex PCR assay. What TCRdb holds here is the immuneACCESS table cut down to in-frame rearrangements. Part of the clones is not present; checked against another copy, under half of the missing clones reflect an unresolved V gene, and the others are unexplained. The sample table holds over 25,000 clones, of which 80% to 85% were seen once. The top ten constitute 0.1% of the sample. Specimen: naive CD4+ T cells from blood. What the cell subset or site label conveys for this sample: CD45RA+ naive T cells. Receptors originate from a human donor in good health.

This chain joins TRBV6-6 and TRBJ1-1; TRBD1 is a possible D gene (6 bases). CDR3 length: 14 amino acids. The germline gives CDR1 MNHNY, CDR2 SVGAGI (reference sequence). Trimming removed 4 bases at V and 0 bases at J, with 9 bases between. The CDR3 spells CASSFTGMNTEAFF. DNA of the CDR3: TGTGCCAGCAGTTTTACAGGGATGAACACTGAAGCTTTCTTT.

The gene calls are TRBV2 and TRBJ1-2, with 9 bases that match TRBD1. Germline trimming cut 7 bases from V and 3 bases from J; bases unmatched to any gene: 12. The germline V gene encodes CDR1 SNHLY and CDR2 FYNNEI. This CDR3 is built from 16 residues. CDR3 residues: CASTAGQGLGDYGYTF. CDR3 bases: TGTGCCAGCACTGCGGGACAGGGACTAGGAGACTATGGCTACACCTTC.

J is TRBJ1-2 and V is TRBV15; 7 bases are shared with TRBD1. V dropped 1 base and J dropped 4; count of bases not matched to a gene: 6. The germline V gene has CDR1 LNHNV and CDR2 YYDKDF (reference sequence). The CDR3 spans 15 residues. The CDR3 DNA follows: TGTGCCACCAGCAGAGGTGTAGGGGGCGTCTATGGCTACACCTTC. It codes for CATSRGVGGVYGYTF.

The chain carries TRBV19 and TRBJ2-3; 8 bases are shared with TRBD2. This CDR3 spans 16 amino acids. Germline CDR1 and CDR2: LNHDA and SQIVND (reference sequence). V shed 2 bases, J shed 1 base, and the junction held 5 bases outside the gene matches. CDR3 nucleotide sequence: TGTGCCAGTAGTATAACGACGCGGGGGGGCACAGATACGCAGTATTTT. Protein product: CASSITTRGGTDTQYF.

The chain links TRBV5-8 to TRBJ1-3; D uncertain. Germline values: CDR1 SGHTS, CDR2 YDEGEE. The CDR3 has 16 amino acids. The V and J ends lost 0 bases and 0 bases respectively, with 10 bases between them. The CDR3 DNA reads TGTGCCAGCAGCTTGGCGGTCGGGAGCTCTGGAAACACCATATATTTT. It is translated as CASSLAVGSSGNTIYF.

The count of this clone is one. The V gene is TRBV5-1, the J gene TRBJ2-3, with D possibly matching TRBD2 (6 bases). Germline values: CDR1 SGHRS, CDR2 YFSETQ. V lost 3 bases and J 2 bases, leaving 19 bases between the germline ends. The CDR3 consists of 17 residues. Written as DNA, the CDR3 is TGCGCCAGCAGCTCGATATTTAGCGGAACTATCACAGATACGCAGTATTTT. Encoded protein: CASSSIFSGTITDTQYF. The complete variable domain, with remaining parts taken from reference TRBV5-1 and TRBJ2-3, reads KAGVTQTPRYLIKTRGQQVTLSCSPISGHRSVSWYQQTPGQGLQFLFEYFSETQRNKGNFPGRFSGRQFSNSRSEMNVSTLELGDSALYLCASSSIFSGTITDTQYFGPGTRLTVL.

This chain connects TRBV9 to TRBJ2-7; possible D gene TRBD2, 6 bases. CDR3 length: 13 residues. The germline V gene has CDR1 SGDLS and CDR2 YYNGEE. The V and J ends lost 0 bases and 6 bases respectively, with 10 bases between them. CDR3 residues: CASSVVFGGEQYF. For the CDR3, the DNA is TGTGCCAGCAGCGTAGTTTTCGGGGGCGAGCAGTACTTC.

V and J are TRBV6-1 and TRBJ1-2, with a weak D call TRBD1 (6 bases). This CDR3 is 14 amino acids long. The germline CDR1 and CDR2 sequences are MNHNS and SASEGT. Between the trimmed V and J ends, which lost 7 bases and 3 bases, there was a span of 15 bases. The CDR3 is CASIIATGYYGYTF. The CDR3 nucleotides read TGTGCCAGCATAATCGCTACAGGGTACTATGGCTACACCTTC.